The TCR beta chain under discussion was sequenced for a study of T cells in Graves' hyperthyroidism and ophthalmopathy. Diagnoses used clinical symptoms, serum thyroxine and TRAb, thyroid ultrasound and orbital computed tomography. The PBMCs were sourced from fresh peripheral blood (about 9.6 ml). The CDR3 is made up of 16 amino acids. Germline CDR1 and CDR2: KGHSH and LQKENI. V was shortened by 0 bases and J by 7 bases, with 16 bases between the two germline ends. RNA transcripts provided the source from which TCR beta CDR3 regions were amplified. TCR CDR3 underwent first-round RT-PCR with the HTBI primer set. TCRdb reprocessed the multiplex PCR reads with MiXCR, giving one entry per CDR3 protein. This table holds 450,000 to 650,000 distinct CDR3 sequences, approximately 15% found once.

The chain employs TRBV18 and TRBJ1-5; D possibly corresponds to TRBD1 (6 bases). Material for sequencing was blood. This receptor was identified in a young woman with Graves' ophthalmopathy. CDR3 in amino acids: CASSPPGAGRRQPQHF. For the CDR3, the DNA is TGTGCCAGCTCACCACCGGGGGCAGGTCGGAGGCAGCCCCAGCATTTT.